This is a list of T cell receptor delta chains from one sample in a study of gammadelta T cells in human blood. TCRdb called clones anew from the RT-PCR reads with CATT. The data contain under 1,200 delta-chain clones, about 22% of them singletons. Sequences were obtained from non-Vgamma9Vdelta2 gamma-delta T cells from infant blood. All receptors derive from a human donor. Each CDR3 is given with its conserved first and last residue. Each record gives: clone size, J gene, D gene, V gene, CDR3 DNA, CDR3 protein. A D gene is named only where the DNA matches it firmly. For some rows the clone size is stated as once, few or many, or as a class when expanded; others skip it.

abundance: -
j_gene: TRDJ1
d_gene: TRDD3
v_gene: TRDV1
CDR3nt: TGTGCTCTTGGGTCCGGGGGTCTTTCCTGCCCCCTTACTGGGGGATACGCGCGAATGTATACCGATAAACTCATCTTT
CDR3aa: CALGSGGLSCPLTGGYARMYTDKLIF

abundance: medium-sized
j_gene: TRDJ1
d_gene: -
v_gene: TRAV29/DV5
CDR3nt: TGTGCTCTGAGTGAGATCCGGCCGACTGGGATGTACACCGATAAACTCATCTTT
CDR3aa: CALSEIRPTGMYTDKLIF

abundance: few
j_gene: TRDJ1
d_gene: TRDD3
v_gene: TRDV1
CDR3nt: TGTGCTCTTGGGGAAGTGCTACTAGATGGGGGATACATGTACACCGATAAACTCATCTTT
CDR3aa: CALGEVLLDGGYMYTDKLIF

abundance: large
j_gene: TRDJ1
d_gene: TRDD3
v_gene: TRDV2
CDR3nt: TGTGCCTGTGACACGCGGGACTGGGGGATAGTCCCATCGACCGATAAACTCATCTTT
CDR3aa: CACDTRDWGIVPSTDKLIF

abundance: large
j_gene: TRDJ1
d_gene: -
v_gene: TRDV2
CDR3nt: TGTGCCTGTGAGGAGCCTTCTCCCTTTAAATGCGGCGCCGATAAACTCATCTTT
CDR3aa: CACEEPSPFKCGADKLIF

abundance: large
j_gene: TRDJ1
d_gene: TRDD3
v_gene: TRDV1
CDR3nt: TGTGCTCTTGGGGAACTTGGGGGATCCTACACCGATAAACTCATCTTT
CDR3aa: CALGELGGSYTDKLIF

abundance: large
j_gene: TRDJ1
d_gene: -
v_gene: TRDV1
CDR3nt: TGTGCTCTTGGGGAACTAGTGTTCCCTTTCCCTCCGGGGGTCTACACCGATAAACTCATCTTT
CDR3aa: CALGELVFPFPPGVYTDKLIF

abundance: -
j_gene: TRDJ1
d_gene: -
v_gene: TRDV1
CDR3nt: TGTGCTCTTGGAGGCCTCCACTCCCTGGGGCCACCCGGGTACACCGATAAACTCATCTTT
CDR3aa: CALGGLHSLGPPGYTDKLIF

abundance: large
j_gene: TRDJ1
d_gene: TRDD3
v_gene: TRDV1
CDR3nt: TGTGCTCTTGGGGAACGGGAAGTCCCACTAGTACTGGGGGATACGCTATCCGATAAACTCATCTTT
CDR3aa: CALGEREVPLVLGDTLSDKLIF

abundance: medium-sized
j_gene: TRDJ1
d_gene: -
v_gene: TRDV1
CDR3nt: TGTGCTCTTGGGGAACTTTCTGTTGGGGGCCCGTACACCGATAAACTCATCTTT
CDR3aa: CALGELSVGGPYTDKLIF

abundance: medium-sized
j_gene: TRDJ1
d_gene: -
v_gene: TRDV1
CDR3nt: TGTGCTCTTGGGGAACCACCCATTCAATCCAGGGGGACACCAAAATACACCGATAAACTCATCTTT
CDR3aa: CALGEPPIQSRGTPKYTDKLIF

abundance: medium-sized
j_gene: TRDJ1
d_gene: -
v_gene: TRDV3
CDR3nt: TGTGCCTTTCCGCCTTCCTACGTTGTGGGGGATATGAACACCGATAAACTCATCTTT
CDR3aa: CAFPPSYVVGDMNTDKLIF

abundance: few
j_gene: TRDJ2
d_gene: TRDD3
v_gene: TRDV1
CDR3nt: TGTGCTCTTGGGGAACTTGCACGACCGGGGAGTGTATACATAACGGGGGATACGCTTGTAGCACAACTCTTCTTT
CDR3aa: CALGELARPGSVYITGDTLVAQLFF

abundance: medium-sized
j_gene: TRDJ1
d_gene: -
v_gene: TRAV29/DV5
CDR3nt: TGTGCAGCAAGCTTCAGCGTCCGTGCGGGGGGCCCCACCGATAAACTCATCTTT
CDR3aa: CAASFSVRAGGPTDKLIF

abundance: large
j_gene: TRDJ1
d_gene: TRDD3
v_gene: TRDV1
CDR3nt: TGTGCTCTTGGGAATTTCCCGGGCCCCTCGTCTAGGATGGGGGACCCGTACACCGATAAACTCATCTTT
CDR3aa: CALGNFPGPSSRMGDPYTDKLIF

abundance: medium-sized
j_gene: TRDJ1
d_gene: TRDD3
v_gene: TRDV1
CDR3nt: TGTGCTCTTGGGGAACTAACTCCTCTGGGGGATACGAGCACCGATAAACTCATCTTT
CDR3aa: CALGELTPLGDTSTDKLIF

abundance: large
j_gene: TRDJ1
d_gene: -
v_gene: TRDV3
CDR3nt: TGTGCCTTCCCAGGGGCCGCCGATAAACTCATCTTT
CDR3aa: CAFPGAADKLIF

abundance: medium-sized
j_gene: TRDJ1
d_gene: TRDD3
v_gene: TRDV1
CDR3nt: TGTGCTCTTGGGGAACCAAGCTTCCCCAGTAATACTGGGGGATACGAGTACACCGATAAACTCATCTTT
CDR3aa: CALGEPSFPSNTGGYEYTDKLIF

abundance: large
j_gene: TRDJ3
d_gene: TRDD3
v_gene: TRDV1
CDR3nt: TGTGCTCTTGGGGATTCCCCCTCCCTAAGAGGGGGATCCACCTCCTGGGACACCCGACAGATGTTTTTC
CDR3aa: CALGDSPSLRGGSTSWDTRQMFF

abundance: large
j_gene: TRDJ1
d_gene: TRDD3
v_gene: TRDV2
CDR3nt: TGTGCCTGTGACAGGCTGGGGGATACAGGGTACACCGATAAACTCATCTTT
CDR3aa: CACDRLGDTGYTDKLIF

abundance: -
j_gene: TRDJ3
d_gene: -
v_gene: TRDV2
CDR3nt: TGTGCCTGTGATCGGGAGGGGAGCTCCTGGGACACCCGACAGATGTTTTTC
CDR3aa: CACDREGSSWDTRQMFF

abundance: medium-sized
j_gene: TRDJ1
d_gene: -
v_gene: TRDV1
CDR3nt: TGTGCTCTTGGGGTACCTTCGGCCTTCGATAAACTCATCTTT
CDR3aa: CALGVPSAFDKLIF

abundance: medium-sized
j_gene: TRDJ1
d_gene: -
v_gene: TRDV1
CDR3nt: TGTGCTCTTGGGGAACTCCGCCCGGGGGAGAACACCGATAAACTCATCTTT
CDR3aa: CALGELRPGENTDKLIF

abundance: few
j_gene: TRDJ1
d_gene: TRDD3
v_gene: TRDV1
CDR3nt: TGTGCTCTTGGGGAGCGTCCCATTAGGGGGGATAAGGGCCTTTATAAACTCATCTTT
CDR3aa: CALGERPIRGDKGLYKLIF

abundance: large
j_gene: TRDJ1
d_gene: TRDD2
v_gene: TRDV1
CDR3nt: TGTGCTCTTGGGGACCTCCCCTTCCTCCGGCTGGCCGGGGGTTCCGATAAACTCATCTTT
CDR3aa: CALGDLPFLRLAGGSDKLIF

abundance: large
j_gene: TRDJ1
d_gene: -
v_gene: TRDV1
CDR3nt: TGTGCTCTTGGGGGGCCTTCCCCTACGAAAATGGGATTGTACACCGATAAACTCATCTTT
CDR3aa: CALGGPSPTKMGLYTDKLIF

abundance: large
j_gene: TRDJ1
d_gene: TRDD3
v_gene: TRDV1
CDR3nt: TGTGCTCTTGGGGAAGATTTCGGGCAAAGTGTACTGGGGCTTACCCCCTTGTACACCGATAAACTCATCTTT
CDR3aa: CALGEDFGQSVLGLTPLYTDKLIF

abundance: medium-sized
j_gene: TRDJ1
d_gene: -
v_gene: TRDV1
CDR3nt: TGTGCTCTTGGGGAATTTGTGGTGGAGGAAGGGGCCGATAAACTCATCTTT
CDR3aa: CALGEFVVEEGADKLIF

abundance: large
j_gene: TRDJ1
d_gene: -
v_gene: TRDV1
CDR3nt: TGTGCTCTTGGGGAACGATTCCTCGAGACGGACGATAAACTCATCTTT
CDR3aa: CALGERFLETDDKLIF

abundance: medium-sized
j_gene: TRDJ1
d_gene: -
v_gene: TRDV1
CDR3nt: TGTGCTCTTGGGTCCCACCGCCTTCCTACGAGGGATACGCGCTCCGATAAACTCATCTTT
CDR3aa: CALGSHRLPTRDTRSDKLIF

abundance: medium-sized
j_gene: TRDJ1
d_gene: TRDD3
v_gene: TRDV1
CDR3nt: TGTGCTCTTGGGGAACTCCCGGACAAGGGGGGATACACCGATAAACTCATCTTT
CDR3aa: CALGELPDKGGYTDKLIF

abundance: medium-sized
j_gene: TRDJ1
d_gene: -
v_gene: TRDV1
CDR3nt: TGTGCTCTTGGGGTCTCCCGTTTCCTACGAGTGGGGATGGTCGATAAACTCATCTTT
CDR3aa: CALGVSRFLRVGMVDKLIF

abundance: -
j_gene: TRDJ1
d_gene: TRDD3
v_gene: TRDV1
CDR3nt: TGTGCTCTTGGGGAAATCCGTGTAAAGCTTCCCATTATAGGGTATAGGAGGGACCCTGGGGGTAAACTCATCTTT
CDR3aa: CALGEIRVKLPIIGYRRDPGGKLIF